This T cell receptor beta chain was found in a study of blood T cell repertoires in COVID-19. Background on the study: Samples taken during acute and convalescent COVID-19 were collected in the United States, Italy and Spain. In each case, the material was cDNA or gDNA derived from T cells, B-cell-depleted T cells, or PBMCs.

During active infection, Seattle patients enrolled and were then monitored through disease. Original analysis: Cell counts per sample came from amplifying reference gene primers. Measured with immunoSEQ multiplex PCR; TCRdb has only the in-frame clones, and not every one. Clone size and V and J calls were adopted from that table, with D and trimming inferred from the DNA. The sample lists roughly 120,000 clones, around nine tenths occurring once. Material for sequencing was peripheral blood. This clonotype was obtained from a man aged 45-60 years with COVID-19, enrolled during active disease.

The CDR3 is CASSGGQGADTQYF. The DNA for the CDR3 is TGTGCCAGTAGTGGGGGACAGGGAGCAGATACGCAGTATTTT. V gene TRBV19 combines with J gene TRBJ2-3, with TRBD1 identical over 9 bases. Germline-derived CDR1 and CDR2 are LNHDA and SQIVND (reference sequence). The V gene end was trimmed by 5 bases and the J gene end by 4 bases; junction bases not matched to a gene: 4. The CDR3 has 14 residues.